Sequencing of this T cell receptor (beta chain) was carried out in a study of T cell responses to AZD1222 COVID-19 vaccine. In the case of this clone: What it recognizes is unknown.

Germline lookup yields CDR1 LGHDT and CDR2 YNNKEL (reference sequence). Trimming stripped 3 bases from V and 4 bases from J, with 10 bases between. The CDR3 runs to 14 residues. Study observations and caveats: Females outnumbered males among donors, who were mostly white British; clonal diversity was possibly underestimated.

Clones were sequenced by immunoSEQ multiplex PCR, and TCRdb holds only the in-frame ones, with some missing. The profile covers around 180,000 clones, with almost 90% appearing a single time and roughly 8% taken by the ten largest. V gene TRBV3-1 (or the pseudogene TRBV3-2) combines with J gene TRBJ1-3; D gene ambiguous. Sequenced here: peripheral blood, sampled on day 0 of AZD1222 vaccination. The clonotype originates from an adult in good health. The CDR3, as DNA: TGTGCCAGCAGCCATCCTAAGGCCGGAAACACCATATATTTT. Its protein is CASSHPKAGNTIYF.